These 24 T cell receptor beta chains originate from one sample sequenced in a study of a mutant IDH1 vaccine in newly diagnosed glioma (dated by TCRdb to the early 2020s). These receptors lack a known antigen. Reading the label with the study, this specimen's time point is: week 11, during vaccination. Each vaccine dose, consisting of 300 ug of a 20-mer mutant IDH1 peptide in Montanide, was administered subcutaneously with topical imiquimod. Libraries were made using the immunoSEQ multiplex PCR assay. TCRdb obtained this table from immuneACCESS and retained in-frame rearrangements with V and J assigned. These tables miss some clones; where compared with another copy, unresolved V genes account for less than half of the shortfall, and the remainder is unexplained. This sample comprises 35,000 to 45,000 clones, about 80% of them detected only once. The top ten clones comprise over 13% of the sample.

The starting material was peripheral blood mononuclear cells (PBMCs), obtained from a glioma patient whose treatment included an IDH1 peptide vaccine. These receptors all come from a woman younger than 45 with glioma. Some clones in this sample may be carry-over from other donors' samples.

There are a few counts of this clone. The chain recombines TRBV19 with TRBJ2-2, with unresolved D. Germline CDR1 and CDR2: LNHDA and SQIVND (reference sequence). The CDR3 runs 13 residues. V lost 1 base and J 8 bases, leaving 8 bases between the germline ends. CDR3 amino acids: CASSIARSGELFF. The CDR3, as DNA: TGTGCCAGTAGTATAGCGAGGTCGGGGGAGCTGTTTTTT. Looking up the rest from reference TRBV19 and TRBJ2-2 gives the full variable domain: DGGITQSPKYLFRKEGQNVTLSCEQNLNHDAMYWYRQDPGQGLRLIYYSQIVNDFQKGDIAEGYSVSREKKESFPLTVTSAQKNPTAFYLCASSIARSGELFFGEGSRLTVL.

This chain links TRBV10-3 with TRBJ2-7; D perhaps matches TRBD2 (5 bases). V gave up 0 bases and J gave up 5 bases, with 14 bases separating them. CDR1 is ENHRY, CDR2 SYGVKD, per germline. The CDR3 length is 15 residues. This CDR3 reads CAISESEREPDEQYF. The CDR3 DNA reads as TGTGCCATCAGTGAGTCAGAGAGGGAGCCCGACGAGCAGTACTTC.

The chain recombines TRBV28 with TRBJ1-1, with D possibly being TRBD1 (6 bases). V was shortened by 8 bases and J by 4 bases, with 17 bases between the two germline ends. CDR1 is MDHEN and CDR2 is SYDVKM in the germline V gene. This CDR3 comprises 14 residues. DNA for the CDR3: TGTGCCAGCGAGCCACAGGGAACTGGCACTGAAGCTTTCTTT. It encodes CASEPQGTGTEAFF.

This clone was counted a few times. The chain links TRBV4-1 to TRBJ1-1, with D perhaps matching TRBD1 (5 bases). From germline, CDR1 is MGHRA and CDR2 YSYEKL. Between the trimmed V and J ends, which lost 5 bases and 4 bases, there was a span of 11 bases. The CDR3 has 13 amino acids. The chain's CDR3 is CASSGMGLTEAFF. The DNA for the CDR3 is TGCGCCAGCAGCGGTATGGGGCTCACTGAAGCTTTCTTT.

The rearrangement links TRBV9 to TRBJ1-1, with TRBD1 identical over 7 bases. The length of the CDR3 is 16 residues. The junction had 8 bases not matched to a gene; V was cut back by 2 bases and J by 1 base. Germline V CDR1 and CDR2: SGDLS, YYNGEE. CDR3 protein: CASSVSSGGGNTEAFF. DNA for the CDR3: TGTGCCAGCAGCGTGTCCTCAGGGGGAGGGAACACTGAAGCTTTCTTT.

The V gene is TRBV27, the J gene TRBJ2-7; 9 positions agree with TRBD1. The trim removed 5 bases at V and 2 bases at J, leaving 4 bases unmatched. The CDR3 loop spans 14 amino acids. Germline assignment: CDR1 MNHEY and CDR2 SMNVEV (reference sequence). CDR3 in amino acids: CASSPGQGAYEQYF. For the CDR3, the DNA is TGTGCCAGCAGTCCGGGACAGGGCGCCTACGAGCAGTACTTC.

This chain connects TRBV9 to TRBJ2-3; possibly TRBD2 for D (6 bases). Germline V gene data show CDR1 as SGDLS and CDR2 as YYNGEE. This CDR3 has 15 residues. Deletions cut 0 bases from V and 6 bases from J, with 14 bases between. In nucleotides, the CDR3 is TGTGCCAGCAGCGTAGGCGGGATATATTGGGATACGCAGTATTTT. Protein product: CASSVGGIYWDTQYF.

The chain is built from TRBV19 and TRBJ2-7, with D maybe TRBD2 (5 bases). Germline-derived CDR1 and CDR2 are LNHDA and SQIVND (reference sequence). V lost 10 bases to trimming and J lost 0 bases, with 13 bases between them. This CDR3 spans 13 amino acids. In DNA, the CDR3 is TGTGCCACCCGGACTTCCAGCTCCTACGAGCAGTACTTC. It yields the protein CATRTSSSYEQYF.

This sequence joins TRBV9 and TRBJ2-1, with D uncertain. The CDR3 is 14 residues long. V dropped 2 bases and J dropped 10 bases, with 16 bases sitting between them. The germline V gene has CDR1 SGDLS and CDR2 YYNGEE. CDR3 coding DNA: TGTGCCAGCAGCGTTCTGGTAGGTTGGAGCGAGCAGTTCTTC. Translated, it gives CASSVLVGWSEQFF.

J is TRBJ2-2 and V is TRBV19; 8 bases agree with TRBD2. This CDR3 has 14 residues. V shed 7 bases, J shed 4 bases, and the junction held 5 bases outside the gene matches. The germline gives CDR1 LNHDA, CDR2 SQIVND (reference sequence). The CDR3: CASTGTRGTGELFF. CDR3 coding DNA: TGTGCCAGTACAGGGACTAGAGGCACCGGGGAGCTGTTTTTT.

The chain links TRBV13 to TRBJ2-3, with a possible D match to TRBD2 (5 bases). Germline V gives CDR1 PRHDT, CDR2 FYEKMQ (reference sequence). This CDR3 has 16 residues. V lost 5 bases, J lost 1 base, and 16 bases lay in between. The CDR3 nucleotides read TGTGCCAGCAGCCTCGGACTTCCCTGGGGCACAGATACGCAGTATTTT. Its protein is CASSLGLPWGTDTQYF.

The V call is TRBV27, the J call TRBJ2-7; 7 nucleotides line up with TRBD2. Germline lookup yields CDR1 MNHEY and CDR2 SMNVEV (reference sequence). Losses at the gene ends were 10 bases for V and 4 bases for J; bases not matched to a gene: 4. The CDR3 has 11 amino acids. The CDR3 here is CATSGGYEQYF. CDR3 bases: TGTGCCACTAGCGGAGGATACGAGCAGTACTTC.

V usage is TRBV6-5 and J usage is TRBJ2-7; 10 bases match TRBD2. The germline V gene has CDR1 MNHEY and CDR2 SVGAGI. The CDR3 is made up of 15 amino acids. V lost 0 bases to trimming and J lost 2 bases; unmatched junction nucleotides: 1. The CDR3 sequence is CASSYSAGGPYEQYF. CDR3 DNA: TGTGCCAGCAGTTACTCAGCGGGAGGGCCCTACGAGCAGTACTTC.

The CDR3 spells CASSPGLDSYNEQFF. The DNA for the CDR3 is TGTGCCAGCAGTCCAGGACTTGATTCCTACAATGAGCAGTTCTTC. This chain uses TRBV6-5 with TRBJ2-1; TRBD2 might be the D (5 bases). CDR1 is MNHEY, CDR2 SVGAGI, per germline. Trimming removed 5 bases at V and 1 base at J, with 12 bases between. This CDR3 comprises 15 residues.

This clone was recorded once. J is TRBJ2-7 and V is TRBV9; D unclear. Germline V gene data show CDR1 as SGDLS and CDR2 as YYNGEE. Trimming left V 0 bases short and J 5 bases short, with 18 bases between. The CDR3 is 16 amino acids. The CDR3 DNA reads TGTGCCAGCAGCGTAGGGGGTAACCGGCTCATGGACGAGCAGTACTTC. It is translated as CASSVGGNRLMDEQYF.

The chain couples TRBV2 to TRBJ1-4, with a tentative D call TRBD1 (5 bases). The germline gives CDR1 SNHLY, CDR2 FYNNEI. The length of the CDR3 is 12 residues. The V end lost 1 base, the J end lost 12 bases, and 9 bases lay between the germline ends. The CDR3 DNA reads TGTGCCAGCAGTGAAGTGGACACAGAACTGTTTTTT. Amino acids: CASSEVDTELFF.

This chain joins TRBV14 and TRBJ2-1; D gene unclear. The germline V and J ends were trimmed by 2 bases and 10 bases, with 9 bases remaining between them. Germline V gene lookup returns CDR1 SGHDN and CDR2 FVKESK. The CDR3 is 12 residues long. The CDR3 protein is CASSQLAREQFF. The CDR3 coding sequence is TGTGCCAGCAGCCAATTGGCGCGGGAGCAGTTCTTC.

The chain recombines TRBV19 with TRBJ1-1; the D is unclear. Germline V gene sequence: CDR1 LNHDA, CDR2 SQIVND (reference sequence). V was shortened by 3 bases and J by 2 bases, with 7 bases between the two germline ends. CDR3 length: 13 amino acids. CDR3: CASSIYLNTEAFF. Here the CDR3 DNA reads TGTGCCAGTAGTATCTACCTAAACACTGAAGCTTTCTTT.

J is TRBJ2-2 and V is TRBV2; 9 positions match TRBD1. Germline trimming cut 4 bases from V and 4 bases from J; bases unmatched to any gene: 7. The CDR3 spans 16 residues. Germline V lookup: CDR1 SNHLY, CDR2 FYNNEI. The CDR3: CASSGTGTGRTGELFF. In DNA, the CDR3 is TGTGCCAGCAGTGGGACCGGGACAGGGCGCACCGGGGAGCTGTTTTTT.

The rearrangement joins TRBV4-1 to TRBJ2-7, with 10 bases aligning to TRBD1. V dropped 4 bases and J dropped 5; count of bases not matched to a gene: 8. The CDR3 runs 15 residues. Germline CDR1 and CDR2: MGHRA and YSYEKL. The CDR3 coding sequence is TGCGCCAGCAGCCCCTCGGGACAGGGGACGGACGAGCAGTACTTC. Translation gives CASSPSGQGTDEQYF.

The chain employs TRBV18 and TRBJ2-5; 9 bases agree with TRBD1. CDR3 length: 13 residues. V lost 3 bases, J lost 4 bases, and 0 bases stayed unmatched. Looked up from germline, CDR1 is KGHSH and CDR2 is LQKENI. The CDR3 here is CASSPGQGETQYF. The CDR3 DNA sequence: TGTGCCAGCTCACCGGGACAGGGAGAGACCCAGTACTTC.

The CDR3 is CASSPARGYQPQHF. The DNA of the CDR3 is TGTGCCAGCAGCCCGGCGCGAGGGTATCAGCCCCAGCATTTT. The chain couples TRBV27 to TRBJ1-5, with unresolved D. CDR1 MNHEY and CDR2 SMNVEV come from the germline V gene (reference sequence). This CDR3 region has 14 residues. V lost 6 bases and J lost 5, with 14 bases in between.

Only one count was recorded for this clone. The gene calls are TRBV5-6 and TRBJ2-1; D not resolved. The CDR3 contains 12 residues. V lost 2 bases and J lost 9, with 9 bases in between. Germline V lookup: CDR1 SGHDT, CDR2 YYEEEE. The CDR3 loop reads CASSFGRVEQFF. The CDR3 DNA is TGTGCCAGCAGCTTCGGACGGGTTGAGCAGTTCTTC. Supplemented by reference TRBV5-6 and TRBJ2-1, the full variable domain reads DAGVTQSPTHLIKTRGQQVTLRCSPKSGHDTVSWYQQALGQGPQFIFQYYEEEERQRGNFPDRFSGHQFPNYSSELNVNALLLGDSALYLCASSFGRVEQFFGPGTRLTVL.

In DNA form, the CDR3 reads TGCGCCAGCAGCCGAGGGACAGGGTCCCACAATGAGCAGTTCTTC. Protein sequence: CASSRGTGSHNEQFF. The chain combines TRBV4-1 with TRBJ2-1; the match to TRBD1 covers 9 bases. Germline V gene lookup returns CDR1 MGHRA and CDR2 YSYEKL. With 4 bases clipped from V and 5 bases from J, the junction kept 6 bases outside the gene matches. The CDR3 has 15 amino acids.